The 17 T cell receptor beta chains given below trace back to one sample, sequenced in a study of cytomegalovirus exposure and HLA in healthy donors. A multiplex PCR was run with 60 Vbeta primers and 13 Jbeta primers. Assay used: immunoSEQ multiplex PCR; TCRdb lists only in-frame clones, some missing. The sample lists about 160,000 clones; roughly 80% were seen once. Sequencing used PBMCs. These receptors were collected from a woman in her thirties in good health and CMV-seropositive.

V usage is TRBV27 and J usage is TRBJ1-5, with TRBD1 identical over 7 bases. CDR3 length equals 16 residues. With 8 bases clipped from V and 0 bases from J, the junction kept 10 bases outside the gene matches. Germline CDR1 is MNHEY and CDR2 is SMNVEV (reference sequence). CDR3 DNA: TGTGCCAGCTCCGTAGCAGGGGGATATAGCAATCAGCCCCAGCATTTT. Its translation is CASSVAGGYSNQPQHF.

This clone appeared a single time. The rearrangement links TRBV5-1 to TRBJ1-2, with D unresolved. V was clipped by 0 bases and J by 6 bases, with 6 bases between them. The V gene's germline CDR1 is SGHRS and CDR2 YFSETQ. The CDR3 covers 12 residues. The CDR3 DNA reads as TGCGCCAGCAGCTTGGGAGGGAATGGCTACACCTTC. Its translation is CASSLGGNGYTF. The entire variable domain, with the rest obtained from reference TRBV5-1 and TRBJ1-2, is as follows: KAGVTQTPRYLIKTRGQQVTLSCSPISGHRSVSWYQQTPGQGLQFLFEYFSETQRNKGNFPGRFSGRQFSNSRSEMNVSTLELGDSALYLCASSLGGNGYTFGSGTRLTVV.

This chain uses TRBV9 with TRBJ2-5, with TRBD2 matching over 7 bases. CDR3 length: 20 amino acids. The V and J ends lost 3 bases and 4 bases, in that order; junction bases with no gene match: 24. Germline lookup yields CDR1 SGDLS and CDR2 YYNGEE. The CDR3: CASSARFRVGEGRRVETQYF. The CDR3 coding sequence is TGTGCCAGCAGCGCACGGTTCCGGGTCGGGGAGGGTCGGCGAGTAGAGACCCAGTACTTC.

The V gene is TRBV6-1, the J gene TRBJ2-1; 7 positions agree with TRBD2. The germline gives CDR1 MNHNS, CDR2 SASEGT. After removal of 7 bases from V and 7 bases from J, the junction contained 7 bases not matched to a gene. This CDR3 has 13 residues. CDR3 bases: TGTGCCAGCATTCCGAGGGAGGGAAATGAGCAGTTCTTC. It codes for CASIPREGNEQFF.

The chain links TRBV15 to TRBJ1-2, with D perhaps matching TRBD1 (6 bases). V lost 0 bases and J lost 4, with 12 bases in between. This CDR3 comprises 15 residues. The germline CDR1 and CDR2 sequences are LNHNV and YYDKDF (reference sequence). Here the CDR3 DNA reads TGTGCCACCAGCAGAGACAGGGGCTCTGGCTATGGCTACACCTTC. Its protein is CATSRDRGSGYGYTF.

The chain employs TRBV7-6 and TRBJ2-5, with a weak D call TRBD2 (6 bases). The CDR3 extends over 15 amino acids. Germline V gene lookup returns CDR1 SGHVS and CDR2 FNYEAQ. V lost 0 bases and J 9 bases, leaving 17 bases between the germline ends. The CDR3 region is CASSLAGSGEVAQYF. In nucleotides, the CDR3 is TGTGCCAGCAGCTTAGCTGGTTCGGGGGAAGTGGCCCAGTACTTC. The variable domain in full, with the rest retrieved from reference TRBV7-6 and TRBJ2-5, is GAGVSQSPRYKVTKRGQDVALRCDPISGHVSLYWYRQALGQGPEFLTYFNYEAQQDKSGLPNDRFSAERPEGSISTLTIQRTEQRDSAMYRCASSLAGSGEVAQYFGPGTRLLVL.

This clone was found once. The chain uses TRBV5-4 and TRBJ2-7; no definite D call. The CDR3 is 15 amino acids. Germline CDR1 and CDR2: SGHNT and YYREEE (reference sequence). V lost 0 bases, J lost 7 bases, and 17 bases lay in between. The CDR3 loop reads CASSLVFGRVKEQYF. CDR3 bases: TGTGCCAGCAGCTTGGTCTTCGGCCGGGTGAAGGAGCAGTACTTC.

The chain joins TRBV6-5 to TRBJ2-5; 11 nucleotides agree with TRBD2. Germline loops: CDR1 MNHEY, CDR2 SVGAGI. Unmatched junction bases numbered 7, after V lost 2 bases and J lost 5 bases. CDR3 length equals 16 residues. The CDR3 protein is CASSYVLAGGGETQYF. Written as DNA, the CDR3 is TGTGCCAGCAGTTACGTCCTAGCGGGGGGTGGGGAGACCCAGTACTTC.

The rearrangement links TRBV5-4 to TRBJ1-6, with TRBD1 matching 9 bases. The CDR3 length is 15 residues. The ends lost 6 bases at V and 7 bases at J; junction bases unmatched: 8. From germline, CDR1 is SGHNT and CDR2 YYREEE (reference sequence). The CDR3 DNA is TGTGCCAGCAATCTACAGGGGGCAGCGAATTCACCCCTCCACTTT. This encodes CASNLQGAANSPLHF.

V and J are TRBV5-5 and TRBJ1-2, with 7 positions matching TRBD1. CDR1 is SGHKS and CDR2 is YYEKEE in the germline V gene (reference sequence). The J segment lost 6 bases and the V segment lost 3 bases, leaving 11 bases of the junction unmatched. The CDR3 covers 15 residues. Written as DNA, the CDR3 is TGTGCCAGCAGCTCACGCCCCCAGGGGGAAAATGGCTACACCTTC. Amino acid sequence: CASSSRPQGENGYTF.

V usage is TRBV5-1 and J usage is TRBJ2-7; a weak D match, TRBD1 (6 bases). Trimming took off 2 bases at V and 2 bases at J, with 11 bases between the two ends. CDR1 SGHRS and CDR2 YFSETQ come from the germline V gene. The CDR3 runs 14 residues. CDR3 DNA sequence: TGCGCCAGCAGCTTCCGCAGGGGCACCTACGAGCAGTACTTC. Its protein is CASSFRRGTYEQYF.

The chain carries TRBV27 and TRBJ1-6, with D possibly being TRBD1 (6 bases). The V gene's germline CDR1 is MNHEY and CDR2 SMNVEV (reference sequence). The germline V and J ends were trimmed by 7 bases and 9 bases, with 19 bases remaining between them. This CDR3 spans 15 amino acids. CDR3 loop: CASTERQVQGSPLHF. CDR3 DNA sequence: TGTGCCAGCACCGAAAGACAGGTCCAGGGTTCACCCCTCCACTTT.

This clone came up a few times. This sequence joins TRBV4-3 and TRBJ1-6; TRBD1 is a possible D gene (6 bases). In germline, CDR1 is LGHNA, CDR2 YSLEER. This CDR3 is 15 amino acids long. Trimming took 7 bases from V and 6 from J, leaving 16 bases between them. For the CDR3, the DNA is TGCGCCAGCATGCCCACAGGGACAAGTAATTCACCCCTCCACTTT. It codes for CASMPTGTSNSPLHF.

The V call is TRBV6-1, the J call TRBJ1-2; 7 positions match TRBD1. J gave up 8 bases and V 6 bases, and 9 bases lay outside the gene matches. CDR1 MNHNS and CDR2 SASEGT come from the germline V gene. This CDR3 has 13 amino acids. The CDR3: CASSRGQAAGYTF. In DNA form, the CDR3 reads TGTGCCAGCAGCCGCGGACAGGCAGCCGGCTACACCTTC.

The CDR3 bases are TGTGCCAGCAGGTCCCAGGGTAGTAATGAAAAACTGTTTTTT. Its protein product is CASRSQGSNEKLFF. The chain carries TRBV6-5 and TRBJ1-4; a possible D gene is TRBD1 (5 bases). Germline V gene lookup returns CDR1 MNHEY and CDR2 SVGAGI. V was pared by 6 bases and J by 4 bases, with 12 bases between. CDR3 length: 14 amino acids.

J is TRBJ2-6 and V is TRBV5-1; perhaps TRBD1 as D (6 bases). The CDR3 is made up of 18 amino acids. V lost 7 bases and J 0 bases, leaving 20 bases between the germline ends. CDR1 and CDR2 from the germline V gene are SGHRS and YFSETQ. Here the CDR3 DNA reads TGCGCCAGCGGGCAACGGGACACCATTAACTCTGGGGCCAACGTCCTGACTTTC. As protein: CASGQRDTINSGANVLTF.

This clone was seen a few times. The CDR3 sequence: CASSLQGAGANEKLFF. As DNA, the CDR3 is TGCGCCAGCAGCTTACAGGGGGCAGGGGCTAATGAAAAACTGTTTTTT. This chain links TRBV5-1 with TRBJ1-4; 9 bases match TRBD1. The CDR3 has 16 amino acids. Per germline, CDR1 SGHRS and CDR2 YFSETQ. The J segment lost 3 bases and the V segment lost 2 bases, leaving 5 bases of the junction unmatched.